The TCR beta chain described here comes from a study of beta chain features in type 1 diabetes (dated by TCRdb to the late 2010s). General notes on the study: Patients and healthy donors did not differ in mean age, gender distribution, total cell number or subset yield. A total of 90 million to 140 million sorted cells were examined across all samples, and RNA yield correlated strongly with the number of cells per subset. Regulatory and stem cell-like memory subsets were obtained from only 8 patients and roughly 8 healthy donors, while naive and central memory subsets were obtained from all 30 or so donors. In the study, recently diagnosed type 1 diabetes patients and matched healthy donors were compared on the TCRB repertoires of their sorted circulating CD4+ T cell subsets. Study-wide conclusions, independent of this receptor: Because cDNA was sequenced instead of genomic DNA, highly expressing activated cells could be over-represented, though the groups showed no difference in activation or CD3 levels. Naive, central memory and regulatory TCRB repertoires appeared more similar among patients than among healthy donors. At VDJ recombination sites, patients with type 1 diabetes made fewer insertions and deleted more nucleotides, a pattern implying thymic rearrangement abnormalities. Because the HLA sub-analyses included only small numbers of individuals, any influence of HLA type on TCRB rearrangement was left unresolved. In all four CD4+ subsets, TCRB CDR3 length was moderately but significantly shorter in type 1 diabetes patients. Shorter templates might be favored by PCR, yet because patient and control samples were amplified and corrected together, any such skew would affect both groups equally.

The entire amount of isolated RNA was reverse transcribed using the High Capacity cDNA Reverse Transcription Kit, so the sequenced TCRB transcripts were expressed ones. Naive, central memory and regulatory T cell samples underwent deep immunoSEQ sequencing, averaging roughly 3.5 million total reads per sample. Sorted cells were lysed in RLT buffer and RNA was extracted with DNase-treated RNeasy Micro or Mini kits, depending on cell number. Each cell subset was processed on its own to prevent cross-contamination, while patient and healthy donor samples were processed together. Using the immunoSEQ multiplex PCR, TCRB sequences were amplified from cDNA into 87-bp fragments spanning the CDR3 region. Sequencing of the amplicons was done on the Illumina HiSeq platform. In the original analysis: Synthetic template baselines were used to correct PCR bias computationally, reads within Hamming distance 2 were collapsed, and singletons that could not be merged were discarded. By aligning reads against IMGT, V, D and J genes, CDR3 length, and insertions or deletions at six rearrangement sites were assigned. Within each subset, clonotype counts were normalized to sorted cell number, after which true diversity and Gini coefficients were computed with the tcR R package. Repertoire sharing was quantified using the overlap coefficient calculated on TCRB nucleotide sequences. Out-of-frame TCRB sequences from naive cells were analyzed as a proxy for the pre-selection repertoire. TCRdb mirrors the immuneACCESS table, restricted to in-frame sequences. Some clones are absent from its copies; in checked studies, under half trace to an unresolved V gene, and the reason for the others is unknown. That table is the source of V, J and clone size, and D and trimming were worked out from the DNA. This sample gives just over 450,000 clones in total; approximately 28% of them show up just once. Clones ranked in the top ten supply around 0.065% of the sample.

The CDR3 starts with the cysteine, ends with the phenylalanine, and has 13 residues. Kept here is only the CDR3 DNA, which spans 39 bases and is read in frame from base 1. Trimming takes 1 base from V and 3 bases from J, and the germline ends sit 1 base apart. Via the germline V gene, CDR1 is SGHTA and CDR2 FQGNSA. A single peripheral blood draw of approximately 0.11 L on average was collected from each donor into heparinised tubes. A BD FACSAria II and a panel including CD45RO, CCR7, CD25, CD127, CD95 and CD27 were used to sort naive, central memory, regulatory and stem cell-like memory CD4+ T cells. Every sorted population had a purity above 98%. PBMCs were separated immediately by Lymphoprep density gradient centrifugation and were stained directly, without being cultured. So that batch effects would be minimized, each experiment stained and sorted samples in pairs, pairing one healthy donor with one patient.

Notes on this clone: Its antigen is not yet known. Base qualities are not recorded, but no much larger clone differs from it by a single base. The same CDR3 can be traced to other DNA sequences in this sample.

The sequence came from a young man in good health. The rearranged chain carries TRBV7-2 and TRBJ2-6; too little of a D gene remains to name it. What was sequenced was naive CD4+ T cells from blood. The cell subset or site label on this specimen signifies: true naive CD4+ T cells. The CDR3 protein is CASSLVGANVLTF. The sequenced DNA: TGTGCCAGCAGCTTAGTTGGGGCCAACGTCCTGACTTTC.